This paragraph reports one T cell receptor beta chain. Data came from immunoSEQ multiplex PCR; TCRdb stores just in-frame clones and leaves some out. The data contain 110,000 to 150,000 clones, approximately 85% of them singletons. This entry comes from a study of blood T cell repertoires in COVID-19. In the study overall: The United States, Italy and Spain were the sources of the acute and convalescent COVID-19 samples.

Germline-derived CDR1 and CDR2 are SGHNT and YENEEA. CDR3 length: 13 residues. The V and J ends lost 5 bases and 3 bases, in that order; junction bases with no gene match: 3. The source material was peripheral blood. The origin of this receptor is a middle-aged man with acute or convalescent COVID-19. The chain combines TRBV11-3 with TRBJ2-7, with TRBD2 identical over 8 bases. CDR3 sequence reads: CASSRSGSYEQYF. The CDR3 DNA reads as TGTGCCAGCAGCCGCAGCGGGAGCTACGAGCAGTACTTC.